This T cell receptor (beta chain) was captured in a study (dated by TCRdb to 2016 to 2017). The study in broad terms: Human CD8+ TCR repertoires recognizing immunodominant viral antigens were characterized by means of sequence and structural analyses. What the research found in general, with its limitations: According to the report, the CD8+ TCR repertoires were highly diverse, and those specific to different immunodominant viral antigens were distinct from each other.

The sequencer was an Illumina HiSeq 2500. The public reads were run again by TCRdb, first through fastp at Q25 and then through MiXCR, and only productive beta chains were kept. Rows merge per CDR3 protein into single entries with the most common DNA and genes. For this sample there are about 280 distinct CDR3 sequences; 29% appear just once. The ten most abundant clones make up roughly 50% of the sample. This clonotype registers as hyperexpanded (1% or more) within its sample. No antigen is known for it. The input lacks base qualities; no much larger clone sits a single base away. The junction shows trimming of 3 bases on V and 6 bases on J, plus 12 bases between the germline ends. Its CDR3 holds 13 amino acids, cysteine through phenylalanine. Just the 39-base CDR3 DNA is kept, in frame starting at base 1. The CDR1 and CDR2 encoded by the germline V gene (reference sequence) are LNHDA and SQIVND.

This TCR derives from a male donor. The sample comprised CD8+ T cells (not recorded whether cultured). The chain uses TRBV19 and TRBJ2-7; the D gene is perhaps TRBD2, from 5 matching bases. The sequenced DNA is TGTGCCAGTAGTATGAGATCGGGGAGCGAGCAGTACTTC. Translated, it gives CASSMRSGSEQYF.